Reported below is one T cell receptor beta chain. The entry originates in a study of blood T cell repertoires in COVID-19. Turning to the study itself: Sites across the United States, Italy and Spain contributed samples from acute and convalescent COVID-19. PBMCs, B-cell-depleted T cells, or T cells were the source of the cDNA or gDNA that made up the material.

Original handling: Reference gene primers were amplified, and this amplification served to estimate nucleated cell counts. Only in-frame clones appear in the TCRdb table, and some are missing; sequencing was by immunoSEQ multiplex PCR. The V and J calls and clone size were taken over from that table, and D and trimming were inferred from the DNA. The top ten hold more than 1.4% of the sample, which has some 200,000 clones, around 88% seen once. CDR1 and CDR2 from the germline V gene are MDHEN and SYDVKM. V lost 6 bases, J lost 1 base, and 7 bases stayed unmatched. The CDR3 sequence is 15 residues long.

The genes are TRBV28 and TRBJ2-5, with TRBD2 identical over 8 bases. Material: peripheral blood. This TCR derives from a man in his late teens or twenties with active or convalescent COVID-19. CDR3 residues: CASRLGSGTQETQYF. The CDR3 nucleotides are TGTGCCAGCAGGCTGGGTAGCGGGACCCAAGAGACCCAGTACTTC.